The present entry profiles one T cell receptor beta chain with its context. These data originate in a study of blood T cell repertoires in COVID-19. Study overall: There were acute and convalescent COVID-19 samples, and they came from the United States, Italy and Spain. The analysed material was cDNA or gDNA that came from T cells, B-cell-depleted T cells, or PBMCs.

Germline V lookup: CDR1 SGHRS, CDR2 YFSETQ. V shed 3 bases and J shed 2 bases, with 14 bases lying between them. The CDR3 totals 15 residues. Here immunoSEQ multiplex PCR was the method, and the copy in TCRdb shows in-frame clones only, minus some. This table holds 540,000 or so clones, 70% to 90% found once. The TCR sequence derives from a woman aged 50 to 60 with COVID-19, enrolled during active disease. Source material: peripheral blood. The chain couples TRBV5-1 to TRBJ1-1; D may be TRBD1 (6 bases). CDR3 in DNA: TGCGCCAGCAGCTCCCGGGGGGGCGGTAACACTGAAGCTTTCTTT. Translation: CASSSRGGGNTEAFF.